This T cell receptor beta chain was sequenced in a study of blood T cell repertoires in COVID-19. CDR1 and CDR2 from the germline V gene are SGHTA and FQGNSA. CDR3 length: 17 residues. The ends were cut back, 4 bases at V and 3 bases at J, with 22 bases in the middle. Original methodology: Reference gene primer amplification in the assay estimated nucleated cell counts. Measured with immunoSEQ multiplex PCR; TCRdb has only the in-frame clones, and not every one. D and trimming come from the DNA, and the V and J calls and clone size come from that table. The table lists approximately 80,000 clones, less than 95% of them singletons.

The receptor was derived from a woman aged 45-60 years in a cohort sampled during active COVID-19. The sample consisted of peripheral blood. The chain recombines TRBV7-2 with TRBJ2-7, with a weak D call TRBD1 (6 bases). As DNA, the CDR3 is TGTGCCAGCAGCTCCTTGGGCTGGGACACCAGCGGCTACGAGCAGTACTTC. Amino acids: CASSSLGWDTSGYEQYF.